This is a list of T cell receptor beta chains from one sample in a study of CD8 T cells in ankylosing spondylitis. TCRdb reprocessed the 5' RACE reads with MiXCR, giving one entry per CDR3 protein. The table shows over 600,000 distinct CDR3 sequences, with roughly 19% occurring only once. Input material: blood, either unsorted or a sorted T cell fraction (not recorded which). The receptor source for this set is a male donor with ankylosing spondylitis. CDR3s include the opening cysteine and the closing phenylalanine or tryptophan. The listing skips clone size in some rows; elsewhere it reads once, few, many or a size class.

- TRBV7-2 CASSLGSRDIYEQYF
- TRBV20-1 CSATRGLAGGNIQYF
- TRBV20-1 CSARHGIEAFF
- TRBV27 CASSPRQGGAYGYTF
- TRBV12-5 CASGSNLGGEQFF
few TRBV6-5 CASSYLRSGNNEQFF
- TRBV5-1 CASSPPGGTPYNEQFF
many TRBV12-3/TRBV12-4 CASSTWTGTGELFF
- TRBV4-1 CANSQDPQAPGYTF
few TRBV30 CAWSFADTQYF
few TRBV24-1 CATRAGTGGADTQYF
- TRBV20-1 CSARGGLAGANTQYF
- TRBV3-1 CASSQDWTSGGYTF
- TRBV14 CASSPQGAGYNEQFF
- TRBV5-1 CASSLERLSYEQYF
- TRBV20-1 CSARGDGRSNTEAFF
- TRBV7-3 CASSLGPGGSYEQYF
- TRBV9 CASSETLTDTQYF
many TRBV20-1 CSATRLDRRNEQFF
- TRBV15 CATSRDPQGRYEQYF
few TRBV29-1 CSHIGTEDTDTQYF
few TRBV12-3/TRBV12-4 CASSLGNLNYGYTF
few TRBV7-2 CASSLNGGWGEKLFF
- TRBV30 CAWKRPLGTEAFF